This T cell receptor beta chain was captured by sequencing in a study of cytotoxic CD8 clonotypes in ibrutinib-treated CLL. Germline assignment: CDR1 SGHDN and CDR2 FVKESK. V lost 5 bases to trimming and J lost 1 base, with 11 bases between them. There are 14 residues in the CDR3. Sequencing was performed with immunoSEQ multiplex PCR; in TCRdb, only in-frame clones are kept and a portion is missing. The table lists more than 200,000 clones, around 70% of them singletons. The TCR sequence derives from a human donor with chronic lymphocytic leukemia. V usage is TRBV14 and J usage is TRBJ1-1, with D uncertain. The specimen comprised PBMCs, sampled after 24 months of ibrutinib treatment. The DNA of the CDR3 is TGTGCCAGCAGCGTACGGGGAGCGAACACTGAAGCTTTCTTT. Protein sequence: CASSVRGANTEAFF.